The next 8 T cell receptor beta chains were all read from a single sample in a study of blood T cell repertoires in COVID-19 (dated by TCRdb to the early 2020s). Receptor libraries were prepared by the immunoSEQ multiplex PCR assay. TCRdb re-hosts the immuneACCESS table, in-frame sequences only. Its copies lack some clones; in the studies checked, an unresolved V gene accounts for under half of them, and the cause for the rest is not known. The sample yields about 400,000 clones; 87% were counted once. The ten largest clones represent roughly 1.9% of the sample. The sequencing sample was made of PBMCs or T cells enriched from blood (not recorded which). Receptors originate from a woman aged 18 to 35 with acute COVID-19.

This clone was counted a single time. As DNA, the CDR3 is TGTGCCAGCAGTCAGGGACTAGCGGGAGCTTCCTACGAGCAGTACTTC. Encoded protein: CASSQGLAGASYEQYF. The chain uses TRBV3-1 (or the pseudogene TRBV3-2) and TRBJ2-7; 14 bases line up with TRBD2. Germline CDR1 and CDR2: LGHDT and YNNKEL (reference sequence). V shed 6 bases, J shed 1 base, and the junction held 5 bases outside the gene matches. The CDR3 runs 16 residues.

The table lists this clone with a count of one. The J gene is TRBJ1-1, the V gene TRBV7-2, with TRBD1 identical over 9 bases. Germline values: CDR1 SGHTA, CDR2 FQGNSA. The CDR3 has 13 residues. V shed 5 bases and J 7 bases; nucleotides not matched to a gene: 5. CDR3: CASSGDRVGEAFF. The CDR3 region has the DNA TGTGCCAGCAGCGGGGACAGGGTAGGTGAAGCTTTCTTT.

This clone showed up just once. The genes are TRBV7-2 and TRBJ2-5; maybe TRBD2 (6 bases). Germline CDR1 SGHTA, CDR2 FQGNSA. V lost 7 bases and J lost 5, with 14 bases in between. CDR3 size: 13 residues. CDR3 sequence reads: CASTATSHETQYF. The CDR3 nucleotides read TGTGCCAGCACCGCGACTAGTCACGAGACCCAGTACTTC.

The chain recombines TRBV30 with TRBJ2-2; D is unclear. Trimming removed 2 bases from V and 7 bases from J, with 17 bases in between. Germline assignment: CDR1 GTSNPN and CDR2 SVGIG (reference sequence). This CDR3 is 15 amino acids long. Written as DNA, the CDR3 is TGTGCCTGGAGTCCGCCAGGTACTTCTATCGGGGAGCTGTTTTTT. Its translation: CAWSPPGTSIGELFF. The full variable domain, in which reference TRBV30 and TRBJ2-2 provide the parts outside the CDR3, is SQTIHQWPATLVQPVGSPLSLECTVEGTSNPNLYWYRQAAGRGLQLLFYSVGIGQISSEVPQNLSASRPQDRQFILSSKKLLLSDSGFYLCAWSPPGTSIGELFFGEGSRLTVL.

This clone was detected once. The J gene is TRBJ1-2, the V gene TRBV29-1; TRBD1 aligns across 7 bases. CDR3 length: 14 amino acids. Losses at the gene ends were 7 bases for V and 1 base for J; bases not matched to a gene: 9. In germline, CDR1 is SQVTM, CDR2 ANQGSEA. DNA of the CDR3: TGCAGCGGGAGAGTCCAGGGGGATAACTATGGCTACACCTTC. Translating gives CSGRVQGDNYGYTF.

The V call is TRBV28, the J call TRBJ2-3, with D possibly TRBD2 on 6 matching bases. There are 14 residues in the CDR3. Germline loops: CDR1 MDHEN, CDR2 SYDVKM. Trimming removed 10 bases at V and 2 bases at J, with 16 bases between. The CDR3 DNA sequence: TGTGCCACCTCCCGGGCGGGGACCACAGATACGCAGTATTTT. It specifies CATSRAGTTDTQYF. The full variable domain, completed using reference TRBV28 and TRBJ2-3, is DVKVTQSSRYLVKRTGEKVFLECVQDMDHENMFWYRQDPGLGLRLIYFSYDVKMKEKGDIPEGYSVSREKKERFSLILESASTNQTSMYLCATSRAGTTDTQYFGPGTRLTVL.

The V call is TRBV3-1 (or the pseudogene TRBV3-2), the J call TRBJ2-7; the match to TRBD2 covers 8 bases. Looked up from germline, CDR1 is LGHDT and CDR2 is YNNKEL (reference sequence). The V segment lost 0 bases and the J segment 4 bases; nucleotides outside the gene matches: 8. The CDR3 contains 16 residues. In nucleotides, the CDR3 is TGTGCCAGCAGCCAAGATTCCGGGAGGGCCCCATACGAGCAGTACTTC. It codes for CASSQDSGRAPYEQYF.

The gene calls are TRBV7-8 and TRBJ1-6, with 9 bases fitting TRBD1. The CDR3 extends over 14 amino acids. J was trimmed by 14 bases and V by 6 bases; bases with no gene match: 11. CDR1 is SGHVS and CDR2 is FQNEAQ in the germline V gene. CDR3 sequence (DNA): TGTGCCAGCAGACCGGGACAGGGTTCTTCTTCCCTCCACTTT. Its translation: CASRPGQGSSSLHF.